This passage covers 31 T cell receptor beta chains from one sample sequenced in a study of early stage breast cancer tumors. Using immunoSEQ multiplex PCR, the repertoire was profiled, and TCRdb retains in-frame clones only, with some absent. The sample yields 28,000 or so clones, roughly four fifths seen once. Sequencing was done on a sample of blood. The receptor set was obtained from a person aged 35-55 years with breast cancer.

The rearrangement uses TRBV28 and TRBJ2-5, with 8 bases matching TRBD1. The CDR3 consists of 15 residues. V dropped 8 bases and J dropped 4; count of bases not matched to a gene: 12. Germline lookup yields CDR1 MDHEN and CDR2 SYDVKM. CDR3 in DNA: TGTGCCAGCCATCTCGCAGGGGGCGCTGGAGAGACCCAGTACTTC. It codes for CASHLAGGAGETQYF.

The gene calls are TRBV27 and TRBJ1-5; D is perhaps TRBD1 (5 bases). The CDR3 contains 15 residues. Germline V gives CDR1 MNHEY, CDR2 SMNVEV (reference sequence). V dropped 5 bases and J dropped 3 bases, with 14 bases sitting between them. CDR3 loop: CASSRSGSVNQPQHF. The CDR3 DNA is TGTGCCAGCAGTCGATCAGGGTCTGTCAATCAGCCCCAGCATTTT.

This chain connects TRBV30 to TRBJ2-2; D may be TRBD1 (5 bases). This CDR3 is built from 16 residues. The V and J ends lost 3 bases and 5 bases respectively, with 19 bases between them. Per germline, CDR1 GTSNPN and CDR2 SVGIG (reference sequence). This CDR3 is CAWRWQGRAETGELFF. CDR3 coding DNA: TGTGCCTGGAGGTGGCAAGGCAGGGCGGAGACCGGGGAGCTGTTTTTT.

The chain links TRBV7-2 to TRBJ1-1; no clear D gene. Germline V gives CDR1 SGHTA, CDR2 FQGNSA. The CDR3 length is 12 residues. V was pared by 5 bases and J by 11 bases, with 15 bases between. Here the CDR3 reads CASSPSFYWAFF. Here the CDR3 DNA reads TGTGCCAGCAGCCCGTCATTCTACTGGGCTTTCTTT.

This chain joins TRBV5-4 and TRBJ2-5, with D possibly TRBD2 on 6 matching bases. Trimming cost V 6 bases and J 3 bases, with 15 bases left between them. The CDR3 consists of 14 residues. Germline loops: CDR1 SGHNT, CDR2 YYREEE (reference sequence). The DNA for the CDR3 is TGTGCCAGCAACTCCGGAGGGGCAGAAGAGACCCAGTACTTC. Translated: CASNSGGAEETQYF.

This chain links TRBV6-5 with TRBJ2-5; D perhaps matches TRBD1 (6 bases). The tail of the sequence fits TRBJ2-7 better, so the J call may be wrong. This CDR3 spans 13 amino acids. CDR1 and CDR2 from the germline V gene are MNHEY and SVGAGI. This CDR3 reads CASSYAQGHEQYF. For the CDR3, the DNA is TGTGCCAGCAGTTATGCACAGGGCCACGAGCAGTACTTC.

This clone turned up a few times. The chain employs TRBV7-9 and TRBJ1-2, with a tentative D call TRBD1 (6 bases). Germline V gene sequence: CDR1 SEHNR, CDR2 FQNEAQ (reference sequence). With 1 base removed from V and 4 bases from J, the gap between germline ends came to 16 bases. The CDR3 runs to 16 residues. CDR3 sequence (DNA): TGTGCCAGCAGCTTAGGTTTAGATCGGACAGCCTATGGCTACACCTTC. Residues: CASSLGLDRTAYGYTF.

The sample holds one count of this clone. This chain joins TRBV27 and TRBJ2-2, with 9 positions matching TRBD2. The junction had 6 bases not matched to a gene; V was cut back by 2 bases and J by 2 bases. The CDR3 is 17 residues long. CDR1 and CDR2 from the germline V gene are MNHEY and SMNVEV (reference sequence). CDR3 residues: CASSLEGGRVNTGELFF. The DNA for the CDR3 is TGTGCCAGCAGTTTAGAGGGCGGGAGGGTAAACACCGGGGAGCTGTTTTTT.

The CDR3 region is CASGLGLNLYNEQFF. In DNA, the CDR3 is TGTGCTAGTGGTCTCGGACTCAACTTGTACAATGAGCAGTTCTTC. The chain carries TRBV12-5 and TRBJ2-1; D is perhaps TRBD2 (5 bases). V shed 5 bases and J shed 4 bases, with 15 bases lying between them. CDR3 length: 15 residues. Per germline, CDR1 LGHNT and CDR2 FRNRAP. Full variable domain (outside the CDR3, taken from reference TRBV12-5 and TRBJ2-1): DARVTQTPRHKVTEMGQEVTMRCQPILGHNTVFWYRQTMMQGLELLAYFRNRAPLDDSGMPKDRFSAEMPDATLATLKIQPSEPRDSAVYFCASGLGLNLYNEQFFGPGTRLTVL.

The chain couples TRBV5-1 to TRBJ2-7, with no clear D. Germline lookup yields CDR1 SGHRS and CDR2 YFSETQ. Trimming took 0 bases from V and 0 from J, leaving 10 bases between them. The CDR3 length is 15 residues. The CDR3 DNA follows: TGCGCCAGCAGCTTGGGGGATATAAGCTCCTACGAGCAGTACTTC. Translation gives CASSLGDISSYEQYF.

This sequence joins TRBV2 and TRBJ1-1; D call uncertain. Germline V gene data show CDR1 as SNHLY and CDR2 as FYNNEI. The length of the CDR3 is 13 residues. Trimming shortened V by 9 bases and J by 10 bases, and 21 bases separated the two germline ends. In DNA, the CDR3 is TGTGCCAGTAAGTTGGGGAACGAACAAGCAGCTTTCTTT. It translates to CASKLGNEQAAFF.

The chain has TRBV28 and TRBJ1-4, with D perhaps TRBD1 (5 bases). The germline V gene has CDR1 MDHEN and CDR2 SYDVKM. The ends were cut back, 8 bases at V and 4 bases at J, with 11 bases in the middle. The CDR3 contains 13 residues. CDR3 in amino acids: CASGTGINEKLFF. For the CDR3, the DNA is TGTGCCAGCGGGACGGGGATTAATGAAAAACTGTTTTTT.

This rearrangement joins TRBV6-4 to TRBJ2-2; D gene unclear. The CDR3 extends over 15 amino acids. Looked up from germline, CDR1 is MRHNA and CDR2 is SNTAGT. Trimming cost V 8 bases and J 2 bases, with 15 bases left between them. The CDR3 is CASGLERTNTGELFF. CDR3 nucleotide sequence: TGTGCCAGCGGGTTAGAGCGAACCAACACCGGGGAGCTGTTTTTT.

This rearrangement joins TRBV18 to TRBJ1-1; D unclear. Germline V lookup: CDR1 KGHSH, CDR2 LQKENI. CDR3 size: 15 residues. The V gene lost 4 bases and the J gene lost 3 bases, with 15 bases spanning the gap. The CDR3 is CASSHEAGVYTEAFF. The CDR3 bases are TGTGCCAGCTCACACGAAGCCGGGGTTTACACTGAAGCTTTCTTT.

The chain joins TRBV4-3 to TRBJ2-7; TRBD2 might be the D (7 bases). V was pared by 4 bases and J by 4 bases, with 20 bases between. Germline CDR1 LGHNA, CDR2 YSLEER. The CDR3 totals 16 residues. CDR3 sequence: CASSLSRGASVYEQYF. CDR3 in DNA: TGCGCCAGCAGCCTTTCCCGGGGGGCGAGCGTGTACGAGCAGTACTTC.

The gene calls are TRBV7-9 and TRBJ1-4, with D possibly TRBD1 on 5 matching bases. CDR1 SEHNR and CDR2 FQNEAQ come from the germline V gene (reference sequence). The CDR3 is made up of 15 amino acids. V was clipped by 2 bases and J by 7 bases, with 14 bases between them. The CDR3 loop is CASSLLGQGGEKLFF. CDR3 bases: TGTGCCAGCAGCTTATTGGGGCAGGGAGGTGAAAAACTGTTTTTT.

CDR3 amino acids: CASSLGNIDSNQPQHF. CDR3 DNA: TGCGCCAGCAGCTTGGGAAACATTGATAGCAATCAGCCCCAGCATTTT. The chain couples TRBV5-1 to TRBJ1-5; D not resolved. This CDR3 has 16 residues. V was cut by 0 bases and J by 0 bases, with 10 bases left in between. Looked up from germline, CDR1 is SGHRS and CDR2 is YFSETQ.

On this clone: At one of its ends the junction is not consistent with the germline gene, which may arise from a read error. The V call is TRBV7-8, the J call TRBJ1-1; D is unresolved. The CDR3 spans 13 residues. Germline V gene lookup returns CDR1 SGHVS and CDR2 FQNEAQ. The CDR3 region has the DNA TGTGCCAGCACCTTACAGATGAACACTGAAGCTTTCTTT. Translation: CASTLQMNTEAFF.

This clone was seen a single time. This chain uses TRBV5-1 with TRBJ2-3; 10 bases are a match to TRBD2. V lost 4 bases, J lost 2 bases, and 7 bases stayed unmatched. The CDR3 length is 16 residues. The germline gives CDR1 SGHRS, CDR2 YFSETQ. The CDR3 here is CASSEMSGRATDTQYF. DNA of the CDR3: TGCGCCAGCAGCGAGATGAGCGGGAGGGCCACAGATACGCAGTATTTT.

The chain recombines TRBV30 with TRBJ1-2; weak D call: TRBD1 (6 bases). V gave up 0 bases and J gave up 7 bases, with 24 bases separating them. The CDR3 has 17 amino acids. The germline V gene has CDR1 GTSNPN and CDR2 SVGIG (reference sequence). The CDR3 bases are TGTGCCTGGAGTGTAAACTCCGTCGGGTGGGGGGCGCGTGGCTACACCTTC. Translated: CAWSVNSVGWGARGYTF.

V is TRBV30 and J is TRBJ1-1; TRBD1 aligns across 9 bases. CDR1 is GTSNPN and CDR2 is SVGIG in the germline V gene (reference sequence). CDR3 length: 16 amino acids. After removal of 0 bases from V and 6 bases from J, the junction contained 11 bases not matched to a gene. The CDR3 sequence is CAWSVNRGRVWAEAFF. Here the CDR3 DNA reads TGTGCCTGGAGTGTAAACAGGGGGCGCGTGTGGGCTGAAGCTTTCTTT.

This rearrangement joins TRBV7-2 to TRBJ2-5, with D hard to call. V was clipped by 4 bases and J by 5 bases, with 17 bases between them. Germline V gene lookup returns CDR1 SGHTA and CDR2 FQGNSA. The CDR3 is 15 amino acids. CDR3 sequence (DNA): TGTGCCAGCAGCTCAATTGGGGTGTCGGGTGAGACCCAGTACTTC. Protein product: CASSSIGVSGETQYF.

V is TRBV19 and J is TRBJ2-1, with TRBD1 matching 10 bases. Unmatched junction bases numbered 2, after V lost 3 bases and J lost 3 bases. CDR1 and CDR2 from the germline V gene are LNHDA and SQIVND (reference sequence). The CDR3 runs to 15 residues. CDR3 in amino acids: CASSMTGGRYNEQFF. Written as DNA, the CDR3 is TGTGCCAGTAGTATGACAGGGGGCCGCTACAATGAGCAGTTCTTC.

V and J are TRBV7-9 and TRBJ2-6; a weak D match, TRBD2 (5 bases). CDR1 is SEHNR, CDR2 FQNEAQ, per germline (reference sequence). The germline V and J ends were trimmed by 9 bases and 0 bases, with 18 bases remaining between them. The CDR3 is made up of 17 amino acids. The CDR3 nucleotides are TGTGCCAGTCCCAGGAGGATGGCCCTCTCTGGGGCCAACGTCCTGACTTTC. It specifies CASPRRMALSGANVLTF.

The chain couples TRBV10-3 to TRBJ2-2; D perhaps matches TRBD1 (7 bases). The germline gives CDR1 ENHRY, CDR2 SYGVKD. The CDR3 extends over 17 amino acids. Trimming took off 2 bases at V and 2 bases at J, with 15 bases between the two ends. The CDR3, as DNA: TGTGCCATCAGTGAGCCGCGACAGGGAGGAAACACCGGGGAGCTGTTTTTT. Protein: CAISEPRQGGNTGELFF.

The chain has TRBV20-1 and TRBJ2-1; no firm D call. Germline values: CDR1 DFQATT, CDR2 SNEGSKA (reference sequence). Trimming stripped 5 bases from V and 8 bases from J, with 7 bases between. This CDR3 has 10 amino acids. CDR3 residues: CSAARDEQFF. The CDR3 nucleotides read TGCAGTGCTGCCCGGGATGAGCAGTTCTTC.

V gene TRBV6-5 combines with J gene TRBJ2-1, with 10 bases lining up with TRBD2. CDR3 length: 16 amino acids. CDR1 is MNHEY, CDR2 SVGAGI, per germline. V lost 6 bases and J lost 2; bases outside the gene matches: 7. The CDR3 loop is CASRYTGLAAYNEQFF. CDR3 bases: TGTGCCAGCAGGTACACCGGACTAGCGGCCTACAATGAGCAGTTCTTC.

This chain uses TRBV7-3 with TRBJ2-1; the match to TRBD1 covers 7 bases. From germline, CDR1 is SGHTA and CDR2 FQGTGA. The CDR3 contains 17 residues. V was clipped by 2 bases and J by 1 base; unmatched bases: 8. In DNA form, the CDR3 reads TGTGCCAGCAGCTTATTTTCGGGACAGAATTCCTACAATGAGCAGTTCTTC. Protein sequence: CASSLFSGQNSYNEQFF.

This chain joins TRBV19 and TRBJ1-2; D might be TRBD1 (6 bases). The CDR3 covers 14 residues. Germline CDR1 and CDR2: LNHDA and SQIVND (reference sequence). Between the trimmed V and J ends, which lost 5 bases and 7 bases, there was a span of 17 bases. For the CDR3, the DNA is TGTGCCAGTAGTTGGGGGCAGGCCCTCGGTGGCTACACCTTC. The encoded protein is CASSWGQALGGYTF.

This clone has a handful of counts. This sequence joins TRBV5-5 and TRBJ2-5; 11 nucleotides match TRBD1. J lost 5 bases, V lost 4 bases, and 4 bases had no gene match. The CDR3 contains 14 residues. Germline V CDR1 and CDR2: SGHKS, YYEKEE (reference sequence). DNA for the CDR3: TGTGCCAGCAGCCCCGGGACAGGGGGGGAGACCCAGTACTTC. Translation: CASSPGTGGETQYF.

This chain uses TRBV18 with TRBJ2-1; 7 bases align to TRBD2. V trimming: 0 bases; J trimming: 5 bases; junction bases outside the gene matches: 4. The CDR3 is 15 residues long. In germline, CDR1 is KGHSH, CDR2 LQKENI. In DNA form, the CDR3 reads TGTGCCAGCTCACCACCGGCTAGCGGAAACAATGAGCAGTTCTTC. This translates into CASSPPASGNNEQFF.